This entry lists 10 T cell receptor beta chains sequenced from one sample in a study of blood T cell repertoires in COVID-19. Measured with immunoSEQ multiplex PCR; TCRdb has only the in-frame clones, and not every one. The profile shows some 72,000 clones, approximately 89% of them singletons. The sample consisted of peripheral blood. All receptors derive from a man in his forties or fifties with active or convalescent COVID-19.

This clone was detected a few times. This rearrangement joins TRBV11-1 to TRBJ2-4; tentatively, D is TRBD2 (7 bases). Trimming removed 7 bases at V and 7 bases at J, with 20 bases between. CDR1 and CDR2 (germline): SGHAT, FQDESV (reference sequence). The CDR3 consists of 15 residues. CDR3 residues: CASTSMGGLGNIQYF. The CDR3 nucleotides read TGTGCCAGCACCTCAATGGGGGGGCTGGGGAACATTCAGTACTTC.

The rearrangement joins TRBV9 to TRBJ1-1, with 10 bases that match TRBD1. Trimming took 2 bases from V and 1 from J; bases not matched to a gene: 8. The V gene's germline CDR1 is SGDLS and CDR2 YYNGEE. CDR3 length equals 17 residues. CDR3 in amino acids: CASSVQTGGLRNTEAFF. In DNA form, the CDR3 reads TGTGCCAGCAGCGTTCAGACAGGGGGCTTGAGGAACACTGAAGCTTTCTTT.

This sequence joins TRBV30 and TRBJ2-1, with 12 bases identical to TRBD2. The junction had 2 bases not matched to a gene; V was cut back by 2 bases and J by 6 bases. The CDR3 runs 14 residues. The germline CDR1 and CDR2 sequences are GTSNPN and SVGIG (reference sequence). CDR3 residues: CAWSTGLAGNEQFF. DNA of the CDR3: TGTGCCTGGAGTACGGGACTAGCGGGCAATGAGCAGTTCTTC.

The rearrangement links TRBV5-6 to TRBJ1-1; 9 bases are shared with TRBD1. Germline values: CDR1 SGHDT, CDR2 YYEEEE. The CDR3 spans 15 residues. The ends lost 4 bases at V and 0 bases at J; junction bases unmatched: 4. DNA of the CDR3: TGTGCCAGCAGCAAAACAGGGGGCATGAACACTGAAGCTTTCTTT. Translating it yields CASSKTGGMNTEAFF.

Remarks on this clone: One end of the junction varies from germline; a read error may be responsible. CDR3 nucleotides: TGTGTCAGCAGCGTAGATTCAGGGTCGGACACTGAAGCTTTCTTT. It codes for CVSSVDSGSDTEAFF. V is TRBV9 and J is TRBJ1-1, with D maybe TRBD1 (5 bases). Germline-derived CDR1 and CDR2 are SGDLS and YYNGEE. This CDR3 region has 15 residues. Together with reference TRBV9 and TRBJ1-1, the CDR3 gives the full variable domain: DSGVTQTPKHLITATGQRVTLRCSPRSGDLSVYWYQQSLDQGLQFLIQYYNGEERAKGNILERFSAQQFPDLHSELNLSSLELGDSALYFCVSSVDSGSDTEAFFGQGTRLTVV.

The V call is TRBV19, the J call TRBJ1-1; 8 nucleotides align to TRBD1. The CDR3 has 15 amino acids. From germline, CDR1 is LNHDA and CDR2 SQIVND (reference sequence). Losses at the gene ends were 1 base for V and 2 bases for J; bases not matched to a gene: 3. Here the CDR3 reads CASSIGQGANTEAFF. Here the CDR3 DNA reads TGTGCCAGTAGTATAGGGCAGGGGGCTAACACTGAAGCTTTCTTT.

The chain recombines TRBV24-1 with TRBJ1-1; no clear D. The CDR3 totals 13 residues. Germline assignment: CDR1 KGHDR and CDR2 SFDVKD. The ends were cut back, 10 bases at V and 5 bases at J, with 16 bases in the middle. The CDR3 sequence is CATNRGGDTEAFF. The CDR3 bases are TGTGCCACAAATCGGGGTGGGGATACTGAAGCTTTCTTT.

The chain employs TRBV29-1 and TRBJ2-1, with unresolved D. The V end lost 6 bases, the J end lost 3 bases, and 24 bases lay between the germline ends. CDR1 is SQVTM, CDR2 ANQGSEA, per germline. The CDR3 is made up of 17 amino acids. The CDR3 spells CSVQRLGGGVFYNEQFF. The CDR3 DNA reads TGCAGCGTCCAGAGACTCGGCGGCGGTGTCTTCTACAATGAGCAGTTCTTC.

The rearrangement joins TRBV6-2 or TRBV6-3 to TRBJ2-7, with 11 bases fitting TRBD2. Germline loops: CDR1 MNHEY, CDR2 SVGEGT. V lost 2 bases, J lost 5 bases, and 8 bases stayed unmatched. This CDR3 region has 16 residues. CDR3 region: CASSYIPGLAANEQYF. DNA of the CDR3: TGTGCCAGCAGTTACATACCGGGACTAGCGGCAAACGAGCAGTACTTC.

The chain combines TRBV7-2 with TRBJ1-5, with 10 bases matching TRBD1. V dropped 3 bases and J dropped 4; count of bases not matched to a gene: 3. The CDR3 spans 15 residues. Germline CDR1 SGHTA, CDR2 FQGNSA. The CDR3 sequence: CASSLGQGRNQPQHF. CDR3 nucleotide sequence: TGTGCCAGCAGCTTGGGACAGGGGAGGAATCAGCCCCAGCATTTT.